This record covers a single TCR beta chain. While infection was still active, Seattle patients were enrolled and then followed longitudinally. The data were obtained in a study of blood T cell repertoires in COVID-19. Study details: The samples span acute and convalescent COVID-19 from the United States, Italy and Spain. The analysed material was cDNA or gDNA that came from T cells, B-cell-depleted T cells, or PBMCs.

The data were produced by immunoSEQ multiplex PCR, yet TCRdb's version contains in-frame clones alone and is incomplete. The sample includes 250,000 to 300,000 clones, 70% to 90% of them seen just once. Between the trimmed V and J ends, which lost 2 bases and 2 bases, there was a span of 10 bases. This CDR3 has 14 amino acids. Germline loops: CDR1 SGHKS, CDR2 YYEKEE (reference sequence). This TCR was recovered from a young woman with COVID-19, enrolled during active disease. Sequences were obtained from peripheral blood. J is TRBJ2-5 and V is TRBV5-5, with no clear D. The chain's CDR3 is CASSLVAVQETQYF. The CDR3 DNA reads TGTGCCAGCAGCTTAGTGGCGGTGCAAGAGACCCAGTACTTC.